The 3 T cell receptor beta chains reported below all come from one sample, sequenced in a study of blood T cell repertoires in COVID-19. Repertoires were generated with immunoSEQ multiplex PCR, while TCRdb's copy carries only in-frame clones and drops some. The table shows 100,000 to 150,000 clones, with 65% to 85% occurring only once. What was sequenced was peripheral blood. The source of these receptors is a man aged 25 to 40 with COVID-19, enrolled during active disease.

The CDR3 DNA sequence: TGTGCCAGCAGCTTAGCAGACCAGCGCGATGAGCAGTTCTTC. Protein product: CASSLADQRDEQFF. The rearrangement links TRBV7-9 to TRBJ2-1; the D is unclear. This CDR3 contains 14 residues. The V end lost 0 bases, the J end lost 8 bases, and 11 bases lay between the germline ends. From germline, CDR1 is SEHNR and CDR2 FQNEAQ (reference sequence).

This clone has more than one count but fewer than ten. The rearrangement links TRBV24-1 to TRBJ2-1; D unclear. Germline CDR1 and CDR2: KGHDR and SFDVKD. The CDR3 covers 15 residues. The V and J ends lost 1 base and 2 bases respectively, with 8 bases between them. CDR3 region: CATSDFEYAYNEQFF. DNA of the CDR3: TGTGCCACCAGTGATTTTGAGTATGCCTACAATGAGCAGTTCTTC.

This clone occurred a few times. V usage is TRBV9 and J usage is TRBJ1-2; maybe TRBD1 (6 bases). The germline CDR1 and CDR2 sequences are SGDLS and YYNGEE. Trimming took off 0 bases at V and 6 bases at J, with 15 bases between the two ends. CDR3 length equals 15 residues. The CDR3: CASSVDVIGTNGYTF. CDR3 DNA: TGTGCCAGCAGCGTAGACGTAATCGGGACAAATGGCTACACCTTC.